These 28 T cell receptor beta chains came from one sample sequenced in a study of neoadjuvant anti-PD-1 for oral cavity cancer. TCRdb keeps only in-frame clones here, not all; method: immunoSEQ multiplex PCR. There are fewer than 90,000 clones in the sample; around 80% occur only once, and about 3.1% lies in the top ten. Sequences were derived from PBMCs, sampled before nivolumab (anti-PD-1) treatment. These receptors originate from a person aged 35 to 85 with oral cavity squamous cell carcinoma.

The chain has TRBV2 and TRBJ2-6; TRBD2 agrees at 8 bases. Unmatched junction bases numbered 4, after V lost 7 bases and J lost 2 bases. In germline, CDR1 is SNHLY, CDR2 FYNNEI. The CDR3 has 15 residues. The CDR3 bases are TGTGCCAGCACGGGAGGGGACGCTGGGGCCAACGTCCTGACTTTC. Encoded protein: CASTGGDAGANVLTF.

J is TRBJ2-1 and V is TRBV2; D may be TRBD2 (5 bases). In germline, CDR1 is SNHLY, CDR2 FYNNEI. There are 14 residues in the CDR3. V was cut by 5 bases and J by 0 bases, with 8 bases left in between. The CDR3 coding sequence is TGTGCCAGCAGTAGCGGTAACTCCTACAATGAGCAGTTCTTC. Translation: CASSSGNSYNEQFF.

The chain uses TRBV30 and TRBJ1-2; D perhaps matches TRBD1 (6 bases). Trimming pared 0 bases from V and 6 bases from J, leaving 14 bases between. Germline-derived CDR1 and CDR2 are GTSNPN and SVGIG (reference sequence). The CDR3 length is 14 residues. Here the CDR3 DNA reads TGTGCCTGGAGTGTAAGGGACAATTATAATGGCTACACCTTC. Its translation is CAWSVRDNYNGYTF.

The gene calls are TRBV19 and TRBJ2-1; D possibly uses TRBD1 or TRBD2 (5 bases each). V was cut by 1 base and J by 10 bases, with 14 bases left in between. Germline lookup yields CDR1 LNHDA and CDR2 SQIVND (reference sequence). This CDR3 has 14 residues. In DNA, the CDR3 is TGTGCCAGTAGTATAGGGGACCGGCCATGGGAGCAGTTCTTC. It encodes CASSIGDRPWEQFF.

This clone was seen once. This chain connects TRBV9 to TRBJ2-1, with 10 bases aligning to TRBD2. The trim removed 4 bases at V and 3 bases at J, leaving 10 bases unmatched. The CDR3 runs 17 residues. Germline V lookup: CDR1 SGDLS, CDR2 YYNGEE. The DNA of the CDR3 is TGTGCCAGCAGCTTCGGGGCTAGCGGGGGACGCTACAATGAGCAGTTCTTC. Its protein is CASSFGASGGRYNEQFF.

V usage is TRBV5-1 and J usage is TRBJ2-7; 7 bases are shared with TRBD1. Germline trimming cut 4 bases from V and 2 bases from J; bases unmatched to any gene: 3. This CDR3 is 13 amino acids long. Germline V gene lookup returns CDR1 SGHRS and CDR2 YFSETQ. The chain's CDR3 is CASSPTGAYEQYF. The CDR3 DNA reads TGCGCCAGCAGCCCTACAGGGGCCTACGAGCAGTACTTC.

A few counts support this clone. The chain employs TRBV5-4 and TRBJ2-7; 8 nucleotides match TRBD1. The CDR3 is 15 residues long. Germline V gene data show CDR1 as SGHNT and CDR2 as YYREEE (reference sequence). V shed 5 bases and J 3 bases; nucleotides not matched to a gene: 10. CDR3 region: CASSSPGGRDYEQYF. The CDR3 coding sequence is TGTGCCAGCAGTTCCCCAGGGGGCAGGGACTACGAGCAGTACTTC.

CDR3 sequence reads: CASSPLTGVAGELFF. The CDR3 coding sequence is TGTGCCAGCAGCCCCCTCACCGGGGTCGCCGGGGAGCTGTTTTTT. The chain employs TRBV7-6 and TRBJ2-2; maybe TRBD2 (5 bases). The CDR3 totals 15 residues. Trimming took 5 bases from V and 6 from J, leaving 16 bases between them. Germline V gene data show CDR1 as SGHVS and CDR2 as FNYEAQ.

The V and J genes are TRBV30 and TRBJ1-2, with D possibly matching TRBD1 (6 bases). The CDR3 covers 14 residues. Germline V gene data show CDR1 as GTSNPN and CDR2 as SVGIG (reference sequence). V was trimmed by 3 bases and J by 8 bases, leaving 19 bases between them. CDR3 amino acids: CAWSSSRGWRGYTF. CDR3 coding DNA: TGTGCCTGGAGCTCGTCCAGGGGATGGCGGGGCTACACCTTC.

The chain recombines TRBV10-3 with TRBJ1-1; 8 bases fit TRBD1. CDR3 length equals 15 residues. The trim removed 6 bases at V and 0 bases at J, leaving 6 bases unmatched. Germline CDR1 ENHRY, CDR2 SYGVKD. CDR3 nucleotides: TGTGCCATCAGGACCGGGACAGGAATGAACACTGAAGCTTTCTTT. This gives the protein CAIRTGTGMNTEAFF.

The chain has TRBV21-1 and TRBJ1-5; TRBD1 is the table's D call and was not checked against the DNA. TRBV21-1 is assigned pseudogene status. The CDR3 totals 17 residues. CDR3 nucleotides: TGTGCCAGCAGCAAGAGAGGGGGACAGGGGGCAAGGCAGCCCCAGCATTTT. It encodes CASSKRGGQGARQPQHF.

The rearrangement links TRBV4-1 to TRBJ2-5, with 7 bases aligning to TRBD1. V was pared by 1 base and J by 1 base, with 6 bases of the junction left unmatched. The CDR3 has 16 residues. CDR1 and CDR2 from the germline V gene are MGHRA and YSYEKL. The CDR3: CASSQGWDSRQETQYF. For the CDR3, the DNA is TGCGCCAGCAGCCAAGGTTGGGACAGCCGCCAAGAGACCCAGTACTTC.

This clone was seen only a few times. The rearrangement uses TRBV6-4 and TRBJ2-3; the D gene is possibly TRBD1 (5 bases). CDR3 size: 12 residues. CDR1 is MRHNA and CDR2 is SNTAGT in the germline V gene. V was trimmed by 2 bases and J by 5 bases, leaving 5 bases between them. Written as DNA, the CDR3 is TGTGCCAGCAGTGACGGACAAGATACGCAGTATTTT. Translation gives CASSDGQDTQYF.

The CDR3 DNA follows: TGTGCCAGCAGAGTGACGGCCATGAACACTGAAGCTTTCTTT. Amino acids: CASRVTAMNTEAFF. The rearrangement joins TRBV2 to TRBJ1-1; D remains ambiguous. This CDR3 comprises 14 residues. The V gene lost 6 bases and the J gene lost 0 bases, with 11 bases spanning the gap. Germline-derived CDR1 and CDR2 are SNHLY and FYNNEI.

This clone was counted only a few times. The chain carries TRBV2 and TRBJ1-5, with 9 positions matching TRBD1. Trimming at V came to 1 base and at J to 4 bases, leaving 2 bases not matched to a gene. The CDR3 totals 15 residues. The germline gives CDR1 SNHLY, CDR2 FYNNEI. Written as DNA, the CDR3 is TGTGCCAGCAGTGAAGAACAGGGGGCGAATCAGCCCCAGCATTTT. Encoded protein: CASSEEQGANQPQHF.

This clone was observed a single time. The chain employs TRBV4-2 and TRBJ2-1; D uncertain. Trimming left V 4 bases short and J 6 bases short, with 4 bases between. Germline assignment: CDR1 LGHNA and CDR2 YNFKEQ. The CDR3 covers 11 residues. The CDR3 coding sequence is TGTGCCAGCAGCCTCCTCAATGAGCAGTTCTTC. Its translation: CASSLLNEQFF.

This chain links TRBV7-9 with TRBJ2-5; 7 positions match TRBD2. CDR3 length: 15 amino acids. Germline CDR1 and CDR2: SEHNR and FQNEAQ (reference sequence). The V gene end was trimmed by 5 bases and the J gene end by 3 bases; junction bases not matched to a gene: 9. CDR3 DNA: TGTGCCAGCAGCCCCGAGGGGCGGGAGAAAGAGACCCAGTACTTC. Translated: CASSPEGREKETQYF. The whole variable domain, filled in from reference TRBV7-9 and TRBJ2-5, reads DTGVSQNPRHKITKRGQNVTFRCDPISEHNRLYWYRQTLGQGPEFLTYFQNEAQLEKSRLLSDRFSAERPKGSFSTLEIQRTEQGDSAMYLCASSPEGREKETQYFGPGTRLLVL.

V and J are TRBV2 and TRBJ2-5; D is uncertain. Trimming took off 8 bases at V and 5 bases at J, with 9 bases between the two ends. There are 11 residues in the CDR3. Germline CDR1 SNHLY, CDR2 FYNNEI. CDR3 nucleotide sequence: TGTGCCAGCCGCAAGACGGAGACCCAGTACTTC. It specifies CASRKTETQYF.

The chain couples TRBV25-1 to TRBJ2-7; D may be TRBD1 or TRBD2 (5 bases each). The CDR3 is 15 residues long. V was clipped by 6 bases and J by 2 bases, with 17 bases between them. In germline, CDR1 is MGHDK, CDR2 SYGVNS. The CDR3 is CASSPSGTEAYEQYF. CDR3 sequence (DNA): TGTGCCAGCAGCCCATCCGGGACGGAAGCCTACGAGCAGTACTTC.

The CDR3 region is CASSDAGRITDTQYF. In DNA, the CDR3 is TGTGCCAGCAGTGATGCAGGGAGAATCACAGATACGCAGTATTTT. The gene calls are TRBV25-1 and TRBJ2-3; D is possibly TRBD1 or TRBD2 (5 bases each). The CDR3 runs to 15 residues. The germline V gene encodes CDR1 MGHDK and CDR2 SYGVNS. Deletions cut 3 bases from V and 2 bases from J, with 12 bases between.

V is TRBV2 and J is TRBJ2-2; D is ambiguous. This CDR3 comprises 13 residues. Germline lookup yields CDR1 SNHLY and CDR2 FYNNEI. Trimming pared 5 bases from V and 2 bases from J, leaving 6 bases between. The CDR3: CASSQENTGELFF. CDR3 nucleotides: TGTGCCAGCAGTCAAGAAAACACCGGGGAGCTGTTTTTT. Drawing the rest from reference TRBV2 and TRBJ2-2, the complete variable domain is EPEVTQTPSHQVTQMGQEVILRCVPISNHLYFYWYRQILGQKVEFLVSFYNNEISEKSEIFDDQFSVERPDGSNFTLKIRSTKLEDSAMYFCASSQENTGELFFGEGSRLTVL.

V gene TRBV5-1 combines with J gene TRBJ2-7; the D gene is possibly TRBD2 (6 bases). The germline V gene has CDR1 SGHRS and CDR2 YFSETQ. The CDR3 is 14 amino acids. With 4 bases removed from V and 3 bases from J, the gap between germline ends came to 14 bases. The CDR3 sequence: CASSPSSEVYEQYF. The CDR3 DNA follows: TGCGCCAGCAGCCCTTCTAGCGAGGTCTACGAGCAGTACTTC.

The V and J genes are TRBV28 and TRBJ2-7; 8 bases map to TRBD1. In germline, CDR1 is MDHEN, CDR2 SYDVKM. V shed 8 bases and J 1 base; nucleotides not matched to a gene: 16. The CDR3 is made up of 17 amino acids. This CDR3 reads CASLHTGGGIGSYEQYF. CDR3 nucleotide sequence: TGTGCCAGCCTTCATACAGGGGGAGGAATCGGGTCCTACGAGCAGTACTTC. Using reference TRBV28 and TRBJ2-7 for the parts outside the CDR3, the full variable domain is DVKVTQSSRYLVKRTGEKVFLECVQDMDHENMFWYRQDPGLGLRLIYFSYDVKMKEKGDIPEGYSVSREKKERFSLILESASTNQTSMYLCASLHTGGGIGSYEQYFGPGTRLTVT.

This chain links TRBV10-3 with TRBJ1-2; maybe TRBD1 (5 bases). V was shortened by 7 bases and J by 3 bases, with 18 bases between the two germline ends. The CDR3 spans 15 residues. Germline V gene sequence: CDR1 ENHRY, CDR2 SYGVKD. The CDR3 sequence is CAITDMGGEDYGYTF. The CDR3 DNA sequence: TGTGCCATCACCGACATGGGGGGGGAAGACTATGGCTACACCTTC.

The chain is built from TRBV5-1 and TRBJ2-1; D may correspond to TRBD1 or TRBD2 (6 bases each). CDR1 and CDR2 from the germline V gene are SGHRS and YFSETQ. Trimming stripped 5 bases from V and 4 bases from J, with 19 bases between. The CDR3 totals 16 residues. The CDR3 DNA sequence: TGCGCCAGCAGTTGGGGGCCGGGACTTGCATACAATGAGCAGTTCTTC. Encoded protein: CASSWGPGLAYNEQFF.

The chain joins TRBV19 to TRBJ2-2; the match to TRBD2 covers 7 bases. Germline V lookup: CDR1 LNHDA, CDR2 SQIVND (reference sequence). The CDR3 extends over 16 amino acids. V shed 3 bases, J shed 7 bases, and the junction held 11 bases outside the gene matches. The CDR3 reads CASSISREWVNGELFF. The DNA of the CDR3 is TGTGCCAGTAGTATTTCGCGGGAGTGGGTGAACGGGGAGCTGTTTTTT.

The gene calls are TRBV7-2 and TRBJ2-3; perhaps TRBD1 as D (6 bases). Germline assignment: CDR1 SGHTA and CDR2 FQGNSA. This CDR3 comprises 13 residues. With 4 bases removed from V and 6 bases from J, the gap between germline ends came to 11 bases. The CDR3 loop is CASSSQGSDTQYF. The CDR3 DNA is TGTGCCAGCAGCTCACAGGGATCCGATACGCAGTATTTT.

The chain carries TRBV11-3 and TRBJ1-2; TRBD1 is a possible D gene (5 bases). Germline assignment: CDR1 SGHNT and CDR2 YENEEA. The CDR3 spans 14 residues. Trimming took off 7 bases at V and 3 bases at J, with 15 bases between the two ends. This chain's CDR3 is CASTPGRVDYGYTF. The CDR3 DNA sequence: TGTGCCAGCACCCCAGGCAGGGTTGACTATGGCTACACCTTC. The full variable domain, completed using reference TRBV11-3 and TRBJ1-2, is EAGVVQSPRYKIIEKKQPVAFWCNPISGHNTLYWYLQNLGQGPELLIRYENEEAVDDSQLPKDRFSAERLKGVDSTLKIQPAELGDSAVYLCASTPGRVDYGYTFGSGTRLTVV.